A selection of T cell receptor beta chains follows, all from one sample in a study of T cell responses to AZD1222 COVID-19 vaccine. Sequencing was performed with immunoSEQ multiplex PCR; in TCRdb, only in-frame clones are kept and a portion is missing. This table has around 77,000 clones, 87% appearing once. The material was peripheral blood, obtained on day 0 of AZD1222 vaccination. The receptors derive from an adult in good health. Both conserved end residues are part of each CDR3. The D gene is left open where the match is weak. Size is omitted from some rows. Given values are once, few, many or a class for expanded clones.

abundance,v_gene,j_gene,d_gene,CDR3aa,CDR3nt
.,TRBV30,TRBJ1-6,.,CAWSQVYNSPLHF,TGTGCCTGGAGTCAGGTGTATAATTCACCCCTCCACTTT
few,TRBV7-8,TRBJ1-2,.,CASSPRDRSNYGYTF,TGTGCCAGCAGCCCTCGGGACCGTTCCAACTATGGCTACACCTTC
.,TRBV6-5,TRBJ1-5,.,CASSYNRGQPQHF,TGTGCCAGCAGTTATAACCGGGGACAGCCCCAGCATTTT
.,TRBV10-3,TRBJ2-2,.,CAISESTSGLISGGGELFF,TGTGCCATCAGTGAGTCAACCTCTGGGCTCATCAGTGGTGGAGGGGAGCTGTTTTTT
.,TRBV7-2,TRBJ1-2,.,CASSPRVGIYGYTF,TGTGCCAGCAGCCCCCGGGTAGGAATCTATGGCTACACCTTC
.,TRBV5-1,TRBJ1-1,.,CASSLGRSSWAFF,TGCGCCAGCAGCCTGGGACGGTCTTCGTGGGCTTTCTTT
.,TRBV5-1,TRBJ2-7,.,CLDTDYEQYF,TGCCTGGACACCGACTACGAGCAGTACTTC
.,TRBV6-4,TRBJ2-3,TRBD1,CASSRGTGDADTQYF,TGTGCCAGCAGTCGCGGGACAGGGGACGCAGATACGCAGTATTTT
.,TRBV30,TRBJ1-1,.,CAWKPGNTEAFF,TGTGCCTGGAAGCCGGGAAACACTGAAGCTTTCTTT
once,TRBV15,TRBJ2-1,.,CATSRDLRGEEQFF,TGTGCCACCAGCAGAGATCTGAGGGGGGAAGAGCAGTTCTTC
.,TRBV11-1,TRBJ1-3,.,CASSSYLGNTIYF,TGTGCCAGCAGCTCATACCTGGGAAACACCATATATTTT
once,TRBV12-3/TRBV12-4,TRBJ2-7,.,CASRGHRYEQYF,TGTGCCAGCAGGGGACATCGCTACGAGCAGTACTTC
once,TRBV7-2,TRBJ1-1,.,CASSLNGNTEAFF,TGTGCCAGCAGCTTAAACGGGAACACTGAAGCTTTCTTT
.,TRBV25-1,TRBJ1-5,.,CASSGPGSNQPQHF,TGTGCCAGCAGTGGCCCAGGGTCAAATCAGCCCCAGCATTTT
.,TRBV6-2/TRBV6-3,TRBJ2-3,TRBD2,CASSSTSGGAFAHTDTQYF,TGTGCCAGCAGTAGTACTAGCGGGGGGGCATTTGCCCACACAGATACGCAGTATTTT
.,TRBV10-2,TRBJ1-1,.,CASSKQENTEAFF,TGCGCCAGCAGTAAACAGGAGAACACTGAAGCTTTCTTT
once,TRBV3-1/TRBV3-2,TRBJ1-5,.,CASSQDSNQPQHF,TGTGCCAGCAGCCAAGATAGCAATCAGCCCCAGCATTTT
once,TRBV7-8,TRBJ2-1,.,CASSLVSSRNEQFF,TGTGCCAGCAGCTTAGTCAGTTCTAGGAATGAGCAGTTCTTC
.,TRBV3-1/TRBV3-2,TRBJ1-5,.,CASSQDYRNQPQHF,TGTGCCAGCAGCCAAGATTACCGCAATCAGCCCCAGCATTTT
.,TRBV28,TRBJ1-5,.,CASQPTNRGQPQHF,TGTGCCAGCCAGCCCACAAACCGGGGTCAGCCCCAGCATTTT
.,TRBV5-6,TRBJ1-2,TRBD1,CASSLRDRGLYGYTF,TGTGCCAGCAGCTTAAGGGACAGGGGGCTCTATGGCTACACCTTC
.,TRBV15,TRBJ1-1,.,CATSRDPTGRDTEAFF,TGTGCCACCAGCAGAGATCCTACAGGGAGAGATACTGAAGCTTTCTTT
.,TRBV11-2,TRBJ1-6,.,CASSLEGRAYNSPLHF,TGTGCCAGCAGCTTAGAGGGCAGGGCCTATAATTCACCCCTCCACTTT
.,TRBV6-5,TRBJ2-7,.,CASSYSGQGLRSEQYF,TGTGCCAGCAGTTACTCTGGACAGGGACTACGGAGCGAGCAGTACTTC
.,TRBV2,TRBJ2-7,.,CASSDPEVCF,TGTGCCAGCAGTGATCCCGAGGTATGCTTC
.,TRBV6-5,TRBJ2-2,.,CASSYSGEELFF,TGTGCCAGCAGTTACTCGGGGGAGGAGCTGTTTTTT
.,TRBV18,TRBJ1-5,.,CASSRDGGNQPQHF,TGTGCCAGCTCAAGGGACGGAGGGAATCAGCCCCAGCATTTT
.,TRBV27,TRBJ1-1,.,CASSLSSGNTEAFF,TGTGCCAGCAGTTTATCCTCCGGGAACACTGAAGCTTTCTTT
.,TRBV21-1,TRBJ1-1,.,CASSKEKGKLNTEAFF,TGTGCCAGCAGCAAAGAGAAAGGAAAGCTGAACACTGAAGCTTTCTTT
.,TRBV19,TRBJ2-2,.,CASSLLGGPSTGELFF,TGTGCCAGTAGTTTATTGGGGGGGCCAAGCACCGGGGAGCTGTTTTTT
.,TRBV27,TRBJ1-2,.,CASSLSPGGARGYTF,TGTGCCAGCAGTTTATCGCCTGGGGGGGCGCGTGGCTACACCTTC
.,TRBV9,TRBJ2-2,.,CASSVGNQDTGELFF,TGTGCCAGCAGCGTCGGAAATCAGGACACCGGGGAGCTGTTTTTT
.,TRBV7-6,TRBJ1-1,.,CASSLVGPHTEAFF,TGTGCCAGCAGCTTAGTGGGACCGCACACTGAAGCTTTCTTT
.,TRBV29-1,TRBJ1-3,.,CSVGGSSSGNTIYF,TGCAGCGTTGGGGGCAGCAGCTCTGGAAACACCATATATTTT
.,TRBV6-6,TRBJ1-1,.,CASSPYMNTEAFF,TGTGCCAGCAGCCCATATATGAACACTGAAGCTTTCTTT
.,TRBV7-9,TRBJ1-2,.,CASSPETGGGYTF,TGTGCCAGCAGCCCCGAGACAGGTGGTGGCTACACCTTC
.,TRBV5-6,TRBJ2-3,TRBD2,CASSFRLAGSDTQYF,TGTGCCAGCAGCTTTAGGCTAGCGGGGTCAGATACGCAGTATTTT